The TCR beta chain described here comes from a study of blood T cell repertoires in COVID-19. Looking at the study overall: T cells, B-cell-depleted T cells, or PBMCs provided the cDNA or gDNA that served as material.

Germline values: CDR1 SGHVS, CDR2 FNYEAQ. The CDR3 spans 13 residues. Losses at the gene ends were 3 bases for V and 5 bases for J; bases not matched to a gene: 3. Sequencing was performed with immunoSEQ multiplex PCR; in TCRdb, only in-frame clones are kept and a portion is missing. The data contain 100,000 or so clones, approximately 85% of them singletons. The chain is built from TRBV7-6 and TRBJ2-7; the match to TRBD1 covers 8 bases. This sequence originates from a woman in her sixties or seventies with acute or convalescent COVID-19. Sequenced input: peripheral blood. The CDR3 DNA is TGTGCCAGCAGCTTTGGACAGGGTGACGAGCAGTACTTC. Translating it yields CASSFGQGDEQYF.